These 29 T cell receptor beta chains originate from one sample sequenced in a study of blood T cell repertoires in COVID-19. TCRdb's table, derived via immunoSEQ multiplex PCR, lists solely in-frame clones and lacks some. The sample shows 15,000 to 20,000 clones, approximately 80% of them seen only once. The sequenced sample consisted of peripheral blood. Receptors were obtained from a woman between 70 and 85 years old with active COVID-19.

This clone came up once. The CDR3 protein is CATSDPRTGGETQYF. CDR3 sequence (DNA): TGTGCCACCAGTGATCCGAGGACAGGGGGGGAGACCCAGTACTTC. V is TRBV24-1 and J is TRBJ2-5; TRBD1 matches at 10 bases. CDR1 KGHDR and CDR2 SFDVKD come from the germline V gene. CDR3 length equals 15 residues. Trimming removed 3 bases from V and 5 bases from J; junction bases left unmatched: 5.

The chain couples TRBV5-5 to TRBJ1-1; a weak D match, TRBD1 (5 bases). The length of the CDR3 is 16 residues. Germline-derived CDR1 and CDR2 are SGHKS and YYEKEE (reference sequence). Trimming took 0 bases from V and 4 from J, leaving 16 bases between them. DNA for the CDR3: TGTGCCAGCAGCTTGGGGCAGGGAAGGGATGGCACTGAAGCTTTCTTT. Translation gives CASSLGQGRDGTEAFF.

The rearrangement joins TRBV11-2 to TRBJ2-5; D ambiguous. Trimming cost V 4 bases and J 2 bases, with 8 bases left between them. This CDR3 is 13 amino acids long. CDR1 SGHAT and CDR2 FQNNGV come from the germline V gene. In DNA, the CDR3 is TGTGCCAGCAGCTCTATGAGGCAAGAGACCCAGTACTTC. This encodes CASSSMRQETQYF.

The V gene is TRBV2, the J gene TRBJ2-3; no definite D call. The V end lost 4 bases, the J end lost 6 bases, and 11 bases lay between the germline ends. Looked up from germline, CDR1 is SNHLY and CDR2 is FYNNEI. The CDR3 consists of 13 residues. The CDR3 loop reads CASSVRPGDTQYF. The CDR3 bases are TGTGCCAGCAGTGTGCGTCCAGGCGATACGCAGTATTTT.

The chain joins TRBV15 to TRBJ1-1, with 8 nucleotides matching TRBD1. The CDR3 extends over 15 amino acids. V lost 3 bases to trimming and J lost 4 bases; unmatched junction nucleotides: 7. The V gene's germline CDR1 is LNHNV and CDR2 YYDKDF (reference sequence). The CDR3 DNA reads as TGTGCCACCAGCAGGGCCGGGACAGGCATCACTGAAGCTTTCTTT. Translating gives CATSRAGTGITEAFF.

This chain links TRBV6-5 with TRBJ1-5, with 8 positions matching TRBD1. The CDR3 covers 15 residues. The V gene end was trimmed by 4 bases and the J gene end by 2 bases; junction bases not matched to a gene: 4. The germline V gene encodes CDR1 MNHEY and CDR2 SVGAGI. The CDR3 coding sequence is TGTGCCAGCAGTTCAGGGGGCTTGGGCAATCAGCCCCAGCATTTT. This sequence encodes CASSSGGLGNQPQHF.

The chain employs TRBV5-6 and TRBJ2-6, with D possibly matching TRBD1 (5 bases). CDR3 length: 17 amino acids. Germline values: CDR1 SGHDT, CDR2 YYEEEE. The ends were cut back, 2 bases at V and 3 bases at J, with 15 bases in the middle. This CDR3 is CASSFQGPYLGANVLTF. CDR3 in DNA: TGTGCCAGCAGCTTCCAGGGTCCCTACCTTGGGGCCAACGTCCTGACTTTC.

The rearrangement uses TRBV19 and TRBJ1-5; D is perhaps TRBD1 (5 bases). The V gene lost 2 bases and the J gene lost 6 bases, with 8 bases spanning the gap. Germline V gives CDR1 LNHDA, CDR2 SQIVND (reference sequence). The CDR3 sequence is 13 residues long. The CDR3 coding sequence is TGTGCCAGTAGTATACAGGGTGGTCAGCCCCAGCATTTT. It yields the protein CASSIQGGQPQHF.

This chain joins TRBV19 and TRBJ2-3; D is possibly TRBD1 (6 bases). This CDR3 has 14 amino acids. Trimming removed 4 bases from V and 5 bases from J, with 13 bases in between. Germline values: CDR1 LNHDA, CDR2 SQIVND (reference sequence). CDR3 region: CASSSRGGVDTQYF. CDR3 nucleotides: TGTGCCAGTAGTAGCAGGGGTGGCGTAGATACGCAGTATTTT.

This clone appeared a few times. The chain carries TRBV11-2 and TRBJ2-7, with TRBD1 as a possible D gene (5 bases). The CDR3 has 15 amino acids. Trimming took off 4 bases at V and 2 bases at J, with 15 bases between the two ends. Germline CDR1 SGHAT, CDR2 FQNNGV. Here the CDR3 reads CASSSLWGAPYEQYF. The DNA for the CDR3 is TGTGCCAGCAGCTCGCTTTGGGGCGCACCCTACGAGCAGTACTTC.

There are a few counts of this clone. The V call is TRBV19, the J call TRBJ2-7, with D unresolved. This CDR3 contains 13 residues. Trimming removed 3 bases from V and 4 bases from J, with 10 bases in between. Germline loops: CDR1 LNHDA, CDR2 SQIVND (reference sequence). CDR3 DNA sequence: TGTGCCAGTAGTATCGGAACAGCTTACGAGCAGTACTTC. It specifies CASSIGTAYEQYF. The entire variable domain, with the rest obtained from reference TRBV19 and TRBJ2-7, is as follows: DGGITQSPKYLFRKEGQNVTLSCEQNLNHDAMYWYRQDPGQGLRLIYYSQIVNDFQKGDIAEGYSVSREKKESFPLTVTSAQKNPTAFYLCASSIGTAYEQYFGPGTRLTVT.

The chain combines TRBV19 with TRBJ2-5, with D tentatively TRBD2 (6 bases). The CDR3 extends over 14 amino acids. The ends were cut back, 4 bases at V and 3 bases at J, with 12 bases in the middle. CDR1 is LNHDA, CDR2 SQIVND, per germline (reference sequence). The CDR3: CASSTMGLKETQYF. CDR3 DNA: TGTGCCAGTAGTACCATGGGACTCAAAGAGACCCAGTACTTC.

The chain recombines TRBV6-6 with TRBJ2-7; D might be TRBD2 (6 bases). The CDR3 is 12 amino acids. CDR1 MNHNY and CDR2 SVGAGI come from the germline V gene (reference sequence). Trimming removed 5 bases from V and 4 bases from J, with 9 bases in between. Here the CDR3 DNA reads TGTGCCAGCAGTCCGGGACTTTACGAGCAGTACTTC. Its translation: CASSPGLYEQYF.

This chain connects TRBV5-1 to TRBJ2-7; 7 positions match TRBD1. This CDR3 comprises 14 residues. Germline V gene lookup returns CDR1 SGHRS and CDR2 YFSETQ. V shed 4 bases and J 3 bases; nucleotides not matched to a gene: 7. The CDR3 coding sequence is TGCGCCAGCAGCCACCGACAGGGTCACTACGAGCAGTACTTC. It yields the protein CASSHRQGHYEQYF.

The chain is built from TRBV19 and TRBJ1-2, with a possible D match to TRBD1 (6 bases). This CDR3 has 15 residues. Germline loops: CDR1 LNHDA, CDR2 SQIVND (reference sequence). V gave up 6 bases and J gave up 4 bases, with 18 bases separating them. The CDR3 sequence: CASRDGQINLYGYTF. The CDR3, as DNA: TGTGCCAGTAGAGATGGACAGATCAACCTCTATGGCTACACCTTC.

V is TRBV11-2 and J is TRBJ1-1; 8 nucleotides match TRBD1. With 2 bases clipped from V and 7 bases from J, the junction kept 6 bases outside the gene matches. The CDR3 covers 14 residues. Germline lookup yields CDR1 SGHAT and CDR2 FQNNGV. DNA of the CDR3: TGTGCCAGCAGCTTACATAGGGGACAGGTTGAAGCTTTCTTT. The encoded protein is CASSLHRGQVEAFF.

The V gene is TRBV21-1, the J gene TRBJ2-5; the table's D call of TRBD1 was not tested on the DNA. TRBV21-1 is a documented pseudogene. This CDR3 has 14 residues. The CDR3 DNA is TGTGCCAGCAGCAGATCCAGGGTTTTTGAGACCCAGTACTTC. It specifies CASSRSRVFETQYF.

V usage is TRBV28 and J usage is TRBJ2-3, with a possible D match to TRBD2 (5 bases). With 5 bases removed from V and 0 bases from J, the gap between germline ends came to 24 bases. Germline lookup yields CDR1 MDHEN and CDR2 SYDVKM. This CDR3 has 19 amino acids. In DNA form, the CDR3 reads TGTGCCAGCAGTACCGAATATCTCTCCCGGCGAGGGAGCACAGATACGCAGTATTTT. It specifies CASSTEYLSRRGSTDTQYF.

J is TRBJ1-2 and V is TRBV28; the D gene is possibly TRBD1 (6 bases). Between the trimmed V and J ends, which lost 3 bases and 7 bases, there was a span of 18 bases. Germline-derived CDR1 and CDR2 are MDHEN and SYDVKM. There are 15 residues in the CDR3. CDR3 loop: CASSLEAGHSIGYTF. The CDR3 DNA follows: TGTGCCAGCAGTTTGGAAGCGGGACATAGTATTGGCTACACCTTC.

The chain employs TRBV5-8 and TRBJ1-5; D is ambiguous. The CDR3 is 15 residues long. Between the trimmed V and J ends, which lost 2 bases and 3 bases, there was a span of 12 bases. Germline V CDR1 and CDR2: SGHTS, YDEGEE. The CDR3 loop reads CASSFQVAFNQPQHF. CDR3 nucleotides: TGTGCCAGCAGCTTTCAGGTTGCATTCAATCAGCCCCAGCATTTT.

V gene TRBV6-1 combines with J gene TRBJ2-1; D is undetermined. The CDR3 contains 16 residues. V was trimmed by 0 bases and J by 0 bases, leaving 9 bases between them. The germline gives CDR1 MNHNS, CDR2 SASEGT. The CDR3 DNA follows: TGTGCCAGCAGTGAAGCCGTCCGGGTCTCCTACAATGAGCAGTTCTTC. Translated: CASSEAVRVSYNEQFF.

The genes are TRBV21-1 and TRBJ1-2; TRBD1 is the table's D call and was not checked against the DNA. TRBV21-1 is termed a pseudogene. This CDR3 contains 12 residues. Here the CDR3 reads CASSNSPRTGRF. In DNA, the CDR3 is TGTGCCAGCAGCAATTCGCCTAGGACAGGGCGATTC.

The table lists this clone with a few counts. The genes are TRBV7-2 and TRBJ2-7; tentative D call: TRBD1 (5 bases). In germline, CDR1 is SGHTA, CDR2 FQGNSA. The CDR3 sequence is 14 residues long. Trimming removed 1 base from V and 5 bases from J, with 12 bases in between. In DNA form, the CDR3 reads TGTGCCAGCAGCTTAGAAGGGGTCCCCGACGAGCAGTACTTC. It translates to CASSLEGVPDEQYF.

J is TRBJ1-5 and V is TRBV7-2; D is possibly TRBD1 (6 bases). Trimming took 5 bases from V and 7 from J, leaving 18 bases between them. Germline V gene lookup returns CDR1 SGHTA and CDR2 FQGNSA. This CDR3 has 15 amino acids. The CDR3 nucleotides read TGTGCCAGCAGCCCTATTGGGGGGGGCCGGCAGCCCCAGCATTTT. It codes for CASSPIGGGRQPQHF.

The chain combines TRBV25-1 with TRBJ2-3; the match to TRBD2 covers 10 bases. The CDR3 has 15 residues. The V and J ends lost 2 bases and 7 bases, in that order; junction bases with no gene match: 6. Germline CDR1 and CDR2: MGHDK and SYGVNS. Written as DNA, the CDR3 is TGTGCCAGCAGTGAAGCTAGCGGGGGATGTAATACGCAGTATTTT. This sequence encodes CASSEASGGCNTQYF.

For the CDR3, the DNA is TGTGCCAGCAGTCTGACATCTCTTGGGGAAAAACTGTTTTTT. Its protein is CASSLTSLGEKLFF. The chain is built from TRBV3-1 (or the pseudogene TRBV3-2) and TRBJ1-4; no reliable D call. CDR1 LGHDT and CDR2 YNNKEL come from the germline V gene (reference sequence). This CDR3 comprises 14 residues. The V end was cut by 6 bases, the J end by 8 bases, with 16 bases between.

The V and J genes are TRBV4-3 and TRBJ2-2, with 7 bases lining up with TRBD2. The V and J ends lost 0 bases and 5 bases, in that order; junction bases with no gene match: 9. The germline CDR1 and CDR2 sequences are LGHNA and YSLEER. The CDR3 covers 17 residues. CDR3 sequence (DNA): TGCGCCAGCAGCCAAGATGGGCTAGCGGCAGGGACCGGGGAGCTGTTTTTT. Translated: CASSQDGLAAGTGELFF.

The chain recombines TRBV20-1 with TRBJ2-1; TRBD2 aligns across 7 bases. From germline, CDR1 is DFQATT and CDR2 SNEGSKA (reference sequence). The J segment lost 3 bases and the V segment lost 3 bases, leaving 5 bases of the junction unmatched. CDR3 length equals 14 residues. The CDR3 sequence is CSASAGDDYNEQFF. Written as DNA, the CDR3 is TGCAGTGCTAGTGCGGGAGACGACTACAATGAGCAGTTCTTC.

The J gene is TRBJ2-3, the V gene TRBV9, with 8 positions matching TRBD1. The V gene's germline CDR1 is SGDLS and CDR2 YYNGEE. V shed 3 bases and J 5 bases; nucleotides not matched to a gene: 8. The CDR3 has 15 residues. CDR3 loop: CASSARGRAEDTQYF. CDR3 nucleotides: TGTGCCAGCAGCGCCAGGGGGCGAGCTGAAGATACGCAGTATTTT.